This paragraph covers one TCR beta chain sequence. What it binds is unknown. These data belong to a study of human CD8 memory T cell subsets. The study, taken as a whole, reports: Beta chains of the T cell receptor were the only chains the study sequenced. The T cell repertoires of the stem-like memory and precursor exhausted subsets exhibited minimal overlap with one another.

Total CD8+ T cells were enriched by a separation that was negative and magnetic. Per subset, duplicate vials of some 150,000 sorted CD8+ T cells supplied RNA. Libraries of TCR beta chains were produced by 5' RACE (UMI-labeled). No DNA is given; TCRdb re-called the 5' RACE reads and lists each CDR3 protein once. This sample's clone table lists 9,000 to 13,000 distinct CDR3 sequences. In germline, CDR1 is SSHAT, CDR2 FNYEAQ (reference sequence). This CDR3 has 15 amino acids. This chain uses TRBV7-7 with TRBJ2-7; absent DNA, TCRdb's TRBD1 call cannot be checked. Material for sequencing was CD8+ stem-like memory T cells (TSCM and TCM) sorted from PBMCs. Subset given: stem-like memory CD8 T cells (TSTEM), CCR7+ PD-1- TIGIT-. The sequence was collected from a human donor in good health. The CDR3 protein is CASSPGTGWTYEQYF.